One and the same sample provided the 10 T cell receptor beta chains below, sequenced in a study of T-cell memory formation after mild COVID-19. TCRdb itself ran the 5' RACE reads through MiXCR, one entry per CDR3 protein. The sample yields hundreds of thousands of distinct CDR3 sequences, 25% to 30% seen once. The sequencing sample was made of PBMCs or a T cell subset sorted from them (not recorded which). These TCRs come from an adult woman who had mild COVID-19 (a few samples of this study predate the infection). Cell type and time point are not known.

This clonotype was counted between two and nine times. The CDR3 spells CASSPQLEASGSSETQYF. The CDR3 DNA follows: TGCGCCAGCAGCCCCCAACTCGAGGCTAGCGGGAGTAGTGAGACCCAGTACTTC. The chain uses TRBV4-3 and TRBJ2-5, with 10 positions matching TRBD2. The length of the CDR3 is 18 residues. Per the germline V gene, CDR1 is LGHNA and CDR2 is YSLEER. V gave up 4 bases and J gave up 5 bases; unmatched junction bases: 16.

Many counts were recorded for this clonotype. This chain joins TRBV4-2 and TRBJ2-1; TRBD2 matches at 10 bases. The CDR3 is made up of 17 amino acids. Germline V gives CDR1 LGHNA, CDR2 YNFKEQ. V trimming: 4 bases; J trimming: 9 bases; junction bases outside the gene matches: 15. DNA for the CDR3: TGTGCCAGCAGCCCGAAAAGGTCGGGACTAGCGAGCTCTGAGCAGTTCTTC. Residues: CASSPKRSGLASSEQFF.

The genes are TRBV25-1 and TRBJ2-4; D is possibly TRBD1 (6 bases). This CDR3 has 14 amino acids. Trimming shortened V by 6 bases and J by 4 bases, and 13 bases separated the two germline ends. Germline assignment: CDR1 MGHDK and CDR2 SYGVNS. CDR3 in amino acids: CASREAGQKNIQYF. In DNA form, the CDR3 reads TGTGCCAGCAGGGAGGCCGGACAGAAAAACATTCAGTACTTC.

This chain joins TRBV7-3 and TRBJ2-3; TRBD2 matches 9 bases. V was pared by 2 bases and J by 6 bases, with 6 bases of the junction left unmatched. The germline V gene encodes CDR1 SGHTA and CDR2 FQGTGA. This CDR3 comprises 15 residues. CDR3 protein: CASSLLAGSYDTQYF. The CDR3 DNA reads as TGTGCCAGCAGCTTACTAGCGGGAAGTTATGATACGCAGTATTTT.

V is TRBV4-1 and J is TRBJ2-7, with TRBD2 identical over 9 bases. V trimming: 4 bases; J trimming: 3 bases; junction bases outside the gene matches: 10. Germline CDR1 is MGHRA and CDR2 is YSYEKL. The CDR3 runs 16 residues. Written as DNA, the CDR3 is TGCGCCAGCAGCCGAACCTTAGCGGGAGACGGCTACGAGCAGTACTTC. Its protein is CASSRTLAGDGYEQYF.

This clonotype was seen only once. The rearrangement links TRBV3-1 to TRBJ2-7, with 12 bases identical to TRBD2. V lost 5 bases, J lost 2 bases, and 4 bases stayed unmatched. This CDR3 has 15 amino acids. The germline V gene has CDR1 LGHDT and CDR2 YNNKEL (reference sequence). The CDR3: CASSATSGGTYEQYF. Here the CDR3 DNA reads TGTGCCAGCAGCGCGACTAGCGGGGGAACCTACGAGCAGTACTTC.

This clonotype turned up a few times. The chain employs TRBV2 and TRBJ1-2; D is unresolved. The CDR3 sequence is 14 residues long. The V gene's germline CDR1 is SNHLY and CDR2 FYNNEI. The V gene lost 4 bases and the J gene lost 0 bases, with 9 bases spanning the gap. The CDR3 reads CASSGTLPNYGYTF. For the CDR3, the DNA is TGTGCCAGCAGTGGGACGCTCCCTAACTATGGCTACACCTTC.

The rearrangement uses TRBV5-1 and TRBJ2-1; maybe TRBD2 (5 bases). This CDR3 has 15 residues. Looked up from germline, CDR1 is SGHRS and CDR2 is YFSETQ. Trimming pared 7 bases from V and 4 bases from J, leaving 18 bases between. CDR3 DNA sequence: TGCGCCAGCGCCCTTGGAGGCTACGATTACAATGAGCAGTTCTTC. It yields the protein CASALGGYDYNEQFF.

DNA for the CDR3: TGCGCCAGCAGCCAAGATCAGGGGGCCGGCACAGATACGCAGTATTTT. Its translation is CASSQDQGAGTDTQYF. V usage is TRBV4-1 and J usage is TRBJ2-3; 8 bases fit TRBD1. The CDR3 sequence is 16 residues long. Trimming removed 0 bases from V and 1 base from J; junction bases left unmatched: 3. The germline CDR1 and CDR2 sequences are MGHRA and YSYEKL.

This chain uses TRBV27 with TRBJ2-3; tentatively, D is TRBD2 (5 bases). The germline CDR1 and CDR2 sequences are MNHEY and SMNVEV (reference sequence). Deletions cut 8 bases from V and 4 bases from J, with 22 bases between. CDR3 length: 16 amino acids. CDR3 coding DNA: TGTGCCAGCCAACCCCGAGAGGGAGTTCTGTCAGATACGCAGTATTTT. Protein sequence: CASQPREGVLSDTQYF.